These 19 T cell receptor beta chains were all obtained from the same sample, sequenced in a study of OX40 agonist ivuxolimab in advanced cancers. This table comes from immunoSEQ multiplex PCR, and its TCRdb copy is limited to in-frame clones, with some not included. The sample yields approximately 89,000 clones, 88% seen once. The starting material was CD4+ or CD8+ T cells sorted from blood, obtained in a trial of the OX40 agonist ivuxolimab. The receptors shown here come from an adult with an advanced solid tumor such as melanoma, head and neck, liver or kidney cancer.

J is TRBJ1-1 and V is TRBV5-6, with TRBD1 matching over 8 bases. The V segment lost 5 bases and the J segment 11 bases; nucleotides outside the gene matches: 8. The V gene's germline CDR1 is SGHDT and CDR2 YYEEEE. The CDR3 sequence is 12 residues long. This CDR3 is CASSLDRGWAFF. In DNA form, the CDR3 reads TGTGCCAGCAGTTTAGACAGGGGTTGGGCTTTCTTT.

V and J are TRBV7-2 and TRBJ2-2, with a weak D call TRBD1 (5 bases). CDR1 SGHTA and CDR2 FQGNSA come from the germline V gene. V was cut by 2 bases and J by 6 bases, with 10 bases left in between. This CDR3 is built from 14 residues. CDR3 in amino acids: CASSLLVGAGELFF. The CDR3, as DNA: TGTGCCAGCAGCTTATTGGTAGGGGCCGGGGAGCTGTTTTTT.

This sequence joins TRBV7-9 and TRBJ2-1, with 11 nucleotides matching TRBD2. The CDR3 contains 14 residues. V dropped 10 bases and J dropped 4; count of bases not matched to a gene: 6. CDR1 SEHNR and CDR2 FQNEAQ come from the germline V gene (reference sequence). CDR3 sequence (DNA): TGTGCCATCCAAACTAGCGGGAGTTACAATGAGCAGTTCTTC. The encoded protein is CAIQTSGSYNEQFF.

The V and J genes are TRBV29-1 and TRBJ2-5; 9 positions match TRBD1. Germline V CDR1 and CDR2: SQVTM, ANQGSEA. The CDR3 has 14 amino acids. The junction had 7 bases not matched to a gene; V was cut back by 3 bases and J by 5 bases. DNA for the CDR3: TGCAGCGTTGATCCGGGACAGGGATGGGAGACCCAGTACTTC. Translation: CSVDPGQGWETQYF.

This chain connects TRBV5-1 to TRBJ2-1; D might be TRBD2 (6 bases). The CDR3 covers 15 residues. Germline loops: CDR1 SGHRS, CDR2 YFSETQ. V was cut by 6 bases and J by 6 bases, with 19 bases left in between. The CDR3 nucleotides are TGCGCCAGCACCCCGGAGGGCGGGGAGGCCAATGAGCAGTTCTTC. Protein sequence: CASTPEGGEANEQFF.

CDR3 residues: CSVGAQGYEQYF. Here the CDR3 DNA reads TGCAGCGTTGGCGCACAGGGATACGAGCAGTACTTC. The chain is built from TRBV29-1 and TRBJ2-7, with a weak D call TRBD1 (6 bases). V was clipped by 4 bases and J by 4 bases, with 11 bases between them. The CDR3 has 12 amino acids. CDR1 is SQVTM and CDR2 is ANQGSEA in the germline V gene.

The V call is TRBV7-2, the J call TRBJ2-2; TRBD1 matches at 9 bases. With 3 bases clipped from V and 7 bases from J, the junction kept 6 bases outside the gene matches. The CDR3 is made up of 15 amino acids. Germline V gene lookup returns CDR1 SGHTA and CDR2 FQGNSA. DNA for the CDR3: TGTGCCAGCAGCTTCGGACAGGGGTCTCTCGGGGAGCTGTTTTTT. Protein: CASSFGQGSLGELFF.

This clone turned up a few times. The J gene is TRBJ2-2, the V gene TRBV7-6; 7 bases are a match to TRBD2. The germline V gene has CDR1 SGHVS and CDR2 FNYEAQ. J gave up 0 bases and V 7 bases, and 2 bases lay outside the gene matches. The length of the CDR3 is 14 residues. This chain's CDR3 is CASKAGANTGELFF. As DNA, the CDR3 is TGTGCCAGCAAGGCGGGAGCGAACACCGGGGAGCTGTTTTTT.

The gene calls are TRBV7-8 and TRBJ2-3; 7 nucleotides line up with TRBD2. Per the germline V gene, CDR1 is SGHVS and CDR2 is FQNEAQ. This CDR3 comprises 19 residues. With V trimmed by 1 base and J by 1 base, 14 bases remained unmatched. The CDR3 DNA is TGTGCCAGCAGCTTAGATGGGGGAGGGCGATACGTGGGCACAGATACGCAGTATTTT. Translating it yields CASSLDGGGRYVGTDTQYF.

The chain carries TRBV18 and TRBJ2-2; the D gene is possibly TRBD1 (6 bases). Germline CDR1 is KGHSH and CDR2 is LQKENI. V dropped 2 bases and J dropped 5 bases, with 9 bases sitting between them. The CDR3 is 14 residues long. CDR3 residues: CASSPRTDTGELFF. CDR3 nucleotides: TGTGCCAGCTCACCAAGGACAGATACCGGGGAGCTGTTTTTT.

This rearrangement joins TRBV6-1 to TRBJ2-1, with D maybe TRBD1 (6 bases). Trimming cost V 4 bases and J 13 bases, with 14 bases left between them. Germline CDR1 MNHNS, CDR2 SASEGT. The CDR3 is made up of 12 amino acids. CDR3 in amino acids: CASSVQQGTQFF. The DNA of the CDR3 is TGTGCCAGCAGTGTGCAACAGGGAACCCAGTTCTTC.

V gene TRBV2 combines with J gene TRBJ1-2; D remains ambiguous. The V end was cut by 6 bases, the J end by 0 bases, with 2 bases between. CDR1 is SNHLY and CDR2 is FYNNEI in the germline V gene. CDR3 length: 11 amino acids. CDR3 region: CASSANYGYTF. For the CDR3, the DNA is TGTGCCAGCAGCGCTAACTATGGCTACACCTTC. Supplemented by reference TRBV2 and TRBJ1-2, the full variable domain reads EPEVTQTPSHQVTQMGQEVILRCVPISNHLYFYWYRQILGQKVEFLVSFYNNEISEKSEIFDDQFSVERPDGSNFTLKIRSTKLEDSAMYFCASSANYGYTFGSGTRLTVV.

The CDR3 spells CATSRDSSGRVTDTQYF. The DNA of the CDR3 is TGTGCCACCAGCAGAGATTCCAGCGGGAGGGTTACAGATACGCAGTATTTT. V is TRBV15 and J is TRBJ2-3, with 10 bases identical to TRBD2. Trimming cost V 0 bases and J 3 bases; bases outside gene matches: 6. The CDR3 covers 17 residues. Germline loops: CDR1 LNHNV, CDR2 YYDKDF (reference sequence).

CDR3 residues: CASGFQGGQGTGELFF. CDR3 nucleotides: TGTGCTAGTGGTTTCCAGGGGGGACAGGGGACCGGGGAGCTGTTTTTT. V is TRBV12-5 and J is TRBJ2-2, with 10 bases that match TRBD1. After removal of 3 bases from V and 5 bases from J, the junction contained 6 bases not matched to a gene. CDR3 length equals 16 residues. Germline CDR1 LGHNT, CDR2 FRNRAP.

The V call is TRBV28, the J call TRBJ2-3, with D perhaps TRBD2 (7 bases). Trimming shortened V by 6 bases and J by 4 bases, and 14 bases separated the two germline ends. This CDR3 has 14 residues. CDR1 is MDHEN, CDR2 SYDVKM, per germline. The CDR3 reads CASRGGGGADTQYF. Written as DNA, the CDR3 is TGTGCCAGCAGGGGTGGGGGGGGCGCAGATACGCAGTATTTT.

CDR3 in amino acids: CASSSGPRGYTF. The CDR3 region has the DNA TGTGCCAGCAGCTCGGGCCCTCGTGGCTACACCTTC. This chain links TRBV7-2 with TRBJ1-2; D gene ambiguous. V was clipped by 4 bases and J by 7 bases, with 10 bases between them. Germline V gives CDR1 SGHTA, CDR2 FQGNSA. The CDR3 is 12 residues long.

In this sample, this clone turned up a few times. The genes are TRBV19 and TRBJ1-1; D possibly corresponds to TRBD1 (6 bases). This CDR3 is 14 amino acids long. Germline CDR1 is LNHDA and CDR2 is SQIVND (reference sequence). V lost 2 bases and J lost 3, with 10 bases in between. The chain's CDR3 is CASSITGRDTEAFF. The CDR3 nucleotides are TGTGCCAGTAGTATAACAGGGCGAGACACTGAAGCTTTCTTT.

The chain employs TRBV7-8 and TRBJ2-6, with D perhaps TRBD1 (5 bases). Germline CDR1 and CDR2: SGHVS and FQNEAQ. The CDR3 totals 17 residues. Trimming left V 2 bases short and J 0 bases short, with 11 bases between. The CDR3 DNA reads as TGTGCCAGCAGCTTAAGGGGATTTAACTCTGGGGCCAACGTCCTGACTTTC. The encoded protein is CASSLRGFNSGANVLTF.

This sequence joins TRBV21-1 and TRBJ2-2. TRBV21-1 is an annotated pseudogene. This CDR3 is 14 amino acids long. The CDR3 DNA sequence: TGTGCCAGCAGCAAAGCCGAGAACACCGGGGAGCTGTTTTTT. Protein: CASSKAENTGELFF.